What follows are 2 T cell receptor beta chains derived from one specimen sequenced in a study of cytomegalovirus exposure and HLA in healthy donors. 13 Jbeta primers and 60 Vbeta primers were used for the PCR. The table came from immunoSEQ multiplex PCR; TCRdb's copy has only in-frame clones and leaves some out. The table records over 200,000 clones, roughly 79% of them present only once. The sequenced sample consisted of PBMCs. These receptors all stem from a middle-aged woman in good health and CMV-seronegative.

The rearrangement joins TRBV27 to TRBJ2-2; weak D call: TRBD1 (7 bases). V dropped 6 bases and J dropped 1 base, with 18 bases sitting between them. CDR3 length: 17 residues. Germline V gene sequence: CDR1 MNHEY, CDR2 SMNVEV (reference sequence). DNA of the CDR3: TGTGCCAGCAGACTTAGGGGGGACAGAAAGAACACCGGGGAGCTGTTTTTT. It is translated as CASRLRGDRKNTGELFF.

The chain carries TRBV29-1 and TRBJ1-1; no reliable D call. The CDR3 has 12 amino acids. V lost 8 bases and J lost 1, with 11 bases in between. Germline assignment: CDR1 SQVTM and CDR2 ANQGSEA. The CDR3 region is CSSREANTEAFF. The CDR3 DNA follows: TGCAGCAGCCGGGAGGCGAACACTGAAGCTTTCTTT.